This T cell receptor beta chain was observed in a study of blood T cell repertoires in COVID-19. About the research overall: Sites in the United States, Italy and Spain provided acute and convalescent COVID-19 samples.

Recruitment covered about 26 US areas and drew participants whose ages spanned 18 to 89 years. Clinical history as reported by participants underpinned cohort assignment. The CDR3 is 14 amino acids. The germline gives CDR1 SQVTM, CDR2 ANQGSEA. V gave up 6 bases and J gave up 0 bases; unmatched junction bases: 5. Original handling: How many nucleated cells were present was estimated from reference gene primer amplification. TCRdb keeps only in-frame clones here, not all; method: immunoSEQ multiplex PCR. Clonal size and the V and J genes are those of that table, whereas D and trimming came from the DNA. The profile shows a few hundred thousand clones, roughly nine tenths of them singletons.

Sequencing used PBMCs or T cells enriched from blood (not recorded which). This receptor was identified in a woman aged 40 to 49 who had been exposed to COVID-19. The chain couples TRBV29-1 to TRBJ1-3; 7 bases agree with TRBD1. DNA of the CDR3: TGCAGCGTGGAGACAGGGAACTCTGGAAACACCATATATTTT. Its protein is CSVETGNSGNTIYF. The variable domain in full, completed from reference TRBV29-1 and TRBJ1-3, reads SAVISQKPSRDICQRGTSLTIQCQVDSQVTMMFWYRQQPGQSLTLIATANQGSEATYESGFVIDKFPISRPNLTFSTLTVSNMSPEDSSIYLCSVETGNSGNTIYFGEGSWLTVV.